This record covers a single T cell receptor beta chain. The germline CDR1 and CDR2 sequences are SEHNR and FQNEAQ (reference sequence). The ends were cut back, 1 base at V and 8 bases at J, with 11 bases in the middle. This CDR3 is 13 amino acids long. This sample was taken from a study of T cell changes during pregnancy in multiple sclerosis. This table comes from immunoSEQ multiplex PCR, and its TCRdb copy is limited to in-frame clones, with some not included. Found here are about 53,000 clones, 85% to 95% of them singletons; the top ten hold 0.5%. The sequence derives from a female donor with multiple sclerosis, enrolled in a pregnancy study. Sequences were derived from CD4+ T cells from peripheral blood mononuclear cells, sampled in the third trimester of pregnancy. The chain joins TRBV7-9 to TRBJ1-2; maybe TRBD1 (5 bases). CDR3 sequence reads: CASSLVGGIGYTF. The CDR3 DNA follows: TGTGCCAGCAGCTTAGTTGGGGGGATAGGCTACACCTTC.